This T cell receptor beta chain is drawn from a study of cytomegalovirus exposure and HLA in healthy donors. Study at large: Per a later analysis, the roughly 670 first-cohort and approximately 120 validation repertoires shared one platform.

On this clone itself: The antigen remains unidentified.

Study results and limitations: TCR beta chains numbering some 160 were designated cytomegalovirus-associated. Many donors carried some public TCRs, although rarity characterized most TCR sequences.

TCRdb's table, derived via immunoSEQ multiplex PCR, lists solely in-frame clones and lacks some. The sample carries roughly 250,000 clones, roughly 89% recorded once. The V segment lost 0 bases and the J segment 4 bases; nucleotides outside the gene matches: 8. CDR3 length: 17 residues. The germline gives CDR1 WSHSY, CDR2 SAAADI. This clonotype was obtained from a woman aged 18-29 years in good health and CMV-seronegative. V gene TRBV10-2 combines with J gene TRBJ2-2, with 7 bases identical to TRBD2. The specimen was PBMCs. The chain's CDR3 is CASSESAGTTSTGELFF. The CDR3 DNA sequence: TGCGCCAGCAGTGAGTCCGCCGGGACTACAAGCACCGGGGAGCTGTTTTTT.